This TCR beta chain emerged from a study of blood T cell repertoires in COVID-19 (dated by TCRdb to about 2020). The study in broad terms: Samples covering the acute and convalescent phases of COVID-19 were provided by collaborators in the United States, Italy and Spain. The material from the prospective study consisted of cDNA or gDNA derived from T cells, B-cell-depleted T cells, or PBMCs. The dataset comprised deeply sampled blood TCRbeta repertoires from subjects exposed to, actively infected with, or recovered from COVID-19. The repertoires were released in a freely available public database intended as a resource for research on the immune response to SARS-CoV-2. Samples were obtained from the ongoing ImmuneRACE study (first 160 participants) and from 1,254 subjects provided by 6 global collaborators. Nearly every sample came with metadata listing a de-identified subject ID, COVID-19 status, age in years and sex. Where available, HLA class I and class II types were obtained from metadata supplied by the sample provider rather than from assay-based typing.

The CDR3 numbers 16 residues from cysteine through phenylalanine. The only DNA kept is the CDR3, 48 bases in frame from the first base. From the germline V gene, CDR1 is MDHEN and CDR2 is SYDVKM. V lost 5 bases and J lost 4 bases, and the count of bases not matched to a germline gene is 5. TCRbeta CDR3 regions were amplified from genomic DNA using the immunoSEQ Assay, a bias-controlled multiplex PCR. Per the source publication's procedure: The number of nucleated cells in each sample was estimated from the amplification of reference gene primers within the assay. To quantify the absolute abundance of each unique TCRbeta CDR3 rearrangement, sequence reads were collapsed and filtered. For each sample, productive Simpson clonality was calculated as the square root of Simpson's diversity index across productive rearrangements. The clones in this table, taken by TCRdb from immuneACCESS, are in-frame only. Not every clone is retained; where verified, under half of the shortfall comes from an unresolved V gene, and the cause of the rest is unknown. The D gene and trimming were derived from the DNA, and the V and J assignments and clone size from that table. Across this sample there are approximately 270,000 clones, with about 80% seen only once. The ten largest clones capture 15% to 18% of the sample.

Overall study results and their limits: How much clinical and demographic metadata was included differed by source and by participant, and the metadata was provided uncurated.

At one collaborating source in Seattle, patients were enrolled during active infection and were followed longitudinally through the course of disease. Collaborating institutions collected whole blood in K2EDTA tubes following their own protocols. For TCRbeta analysis, collaborators shipped samples in one of three forms: frozen whole blood, isolated PBMCs, or DNA extracted from either of those sample types. Regarding this clone: Its antigen specificity is not known. Nothing much larger sits one base from this clone, and base qualities are not available.

The rearrangement combines TRBV28 with TRBJ2-1; TRBD2 fits 13 bases in the junction. This sequence originates from a person between 65 and 79 years old with COVID-19, enrolled during active disease. Source material: peripheral blood. The CDR3 region reads CASSTTSGGPYNEQFF. The DNA sequence follows: TGTGCCAGCAGTACGACTAGCGGGGGGCCTTACAATGAGCAGTTCTTC. When the CDR3 is completed using the reference TRBV28 and TRBJ2-1 genes on either side, the full variable domain is DVKVTQSSRYLVKRTGEKVFLECVQDMDHENMFWYRQDPGLGLRLIYFSYDVKMKEKGDIPEGYSVSREKKERFSLILESASTNQTSMYLCASSTTSGGPYNEQFFGPGTRLTVL.